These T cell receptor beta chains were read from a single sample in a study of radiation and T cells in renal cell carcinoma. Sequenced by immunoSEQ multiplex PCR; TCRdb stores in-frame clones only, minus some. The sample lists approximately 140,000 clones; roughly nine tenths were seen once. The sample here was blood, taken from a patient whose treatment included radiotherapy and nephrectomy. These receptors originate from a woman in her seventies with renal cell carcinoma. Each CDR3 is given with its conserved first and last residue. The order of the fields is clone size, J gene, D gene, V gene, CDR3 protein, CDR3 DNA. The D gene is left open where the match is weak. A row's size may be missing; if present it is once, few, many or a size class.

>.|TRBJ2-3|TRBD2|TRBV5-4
CASSLELRGSDTQYF
TGTGCCAGCAGCTTGGAATTGCGGGGGTCAGATACGCAGTATTTT
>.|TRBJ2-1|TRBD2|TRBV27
CASSLGASGNNEQFF
TGTGCCAGCAGTTTAGGGGCTAGCGGCAACAATGAGCAGTTCTTC
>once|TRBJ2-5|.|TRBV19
CASSIEQGGLETQYF
TGTGCCAGTAGTATTGAGCAGGGGGGCCTTGAGACCCAGTACTTC
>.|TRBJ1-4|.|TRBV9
CASSPVGGANEKLFF
TGTGCCAGCAGCCCCGTGGGGGGGGCTAATGAAAAACTGTTTTTT
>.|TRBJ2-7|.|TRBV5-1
CASSYMAGRTTEQYF
TGCGCCAGCAGCTACATGGCGGGCAGGACTACGGAGCAGTACTTC
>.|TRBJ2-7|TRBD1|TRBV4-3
CASSRDSGYEQYF
TGCGCCAGCAGCCGGGACAGTGGGTACGAGCAGTACTTC
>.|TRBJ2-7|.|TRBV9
CASSVGASISYEQYF
TGTGCCAGCAGCGTAGGTGCGTCTATTTCCTACGAGCAGTACTTC
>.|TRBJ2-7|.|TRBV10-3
CAISEAGPQGGEQYF
TGTGCCATCAGTGAGGCTGGGCCCCAGGGGGGAGAGCAGTACTTC
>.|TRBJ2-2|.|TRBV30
CALPWGGASGELFF
TGTGCCTTACCCTGGGGGGGGGCCTCCGGGGAGCTGTTTTTT
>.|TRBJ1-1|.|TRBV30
CALKTAWYTEAFF
TGTGCCTTGAAGACAGCCTGGTACACTGAAGCTTTCTTT
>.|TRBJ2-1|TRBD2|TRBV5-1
CASSLQAGGLHEQFF
TGCGCCAGCAGCTTGCAAGCGGGGGGGCTCCATGAGCAGTTCTTC
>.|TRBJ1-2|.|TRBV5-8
CASSFHGYTF
TGTGCCAGCAGCTTCCATGGCTACACCTTC
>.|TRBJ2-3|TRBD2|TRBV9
CASSVGTSGTDTQYF
TGTGCCAGCAGCGTAGGGACTAGCGGCACAGATACGCAGTATTTT
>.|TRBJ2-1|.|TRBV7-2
CASKIHNEQFF
TGTGCCAGCAAGATCCACAATGAGCAGTTCTTC
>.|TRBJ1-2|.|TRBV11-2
CASSLGVGINYGYTF
TGTGCCAGCAGCTTAGGGGTCGGAATTAACTATGGCTACACCTTC
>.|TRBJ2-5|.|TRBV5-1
CASSDGGVGVTQYF
TGCGCCAGCAGCGACGGGGGCGTGGGAGTGACCCAGTACTTC
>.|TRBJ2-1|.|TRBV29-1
CSVGLGGAYNEQFF
TGCAGCGTTGGATTGGGAGGAGCCTACAATGAGCAGTTCTTC
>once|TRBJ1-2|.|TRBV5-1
CASSYHNNYGYTF
TGCGCCAGCAGCTACCACAATAACTATGGCTACACCTTC
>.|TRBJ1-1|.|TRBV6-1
CASSRVGGADTEAFF
TGTGCCAGCTCACGGGTTGGGGGGGCTGACACTGAAGCTTTCTTT
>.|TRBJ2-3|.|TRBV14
CASSQRLPSSTDTQYF
TGTGCCAGCAGCCAGAGATTACCCTCTAGCACAGATACGCAGTATTTT
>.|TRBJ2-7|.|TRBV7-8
CASSSPGAGSSYEQYF
TGTGCCAGCAGCTCCCCGGGCGCGGGGAGCTCCTACGAGCAGTACTTC
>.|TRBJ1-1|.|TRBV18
CASSPGLAKNTEAFF
TGTGCCAGCTCACCTGGACTGGCCAAGAACACTGAAGCTTTCTTT
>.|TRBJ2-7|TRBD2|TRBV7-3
CASSPKAGRPYEQYF
TGTGCCAGCAGCCCCAAAGCGGGGAGGCCATACGAGCAGTACTTC
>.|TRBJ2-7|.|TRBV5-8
CASSLIHIYEQYF
TGTGCCAGCAGCTTGATTCATATTTACGAGCAGTACTTC
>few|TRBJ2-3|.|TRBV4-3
CASSQSVIGTDTQYF
TGCGCCAGCAGCCAAAGCGTCATAGGCACAGATACGCAGTATTTT
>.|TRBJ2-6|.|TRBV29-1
CSVWGQGITGANVLTF
TGCAGCGTTTGGGGGCAGGGGATTACTGGGGCCAACGTCCTGACTTTC
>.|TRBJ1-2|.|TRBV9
CASSVAPGTYGYTF
TGTGCCAGCAGCGTAGCTCCGGGAACCTATGGCTACACCTTC
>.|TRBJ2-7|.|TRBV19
CASSINLLNEQYF
TGTGCCAGTAGTATCAACTTGTTGAACGAGCAGTACTTC